These T cell receptor beta chains were read from a single sample in a study of cytotoxic CD8 clonotypes in ibrutinib-treated CLL. Method: immunoSEQ multiplex PCR; TCRdb's copy keeps in-frame clones and lacks some. The data show fewer than 150,000 clones, with approximately 81% seen just once and about 3.5% held by the top ten. The specimen was PBMCs, collected after 24 months of ibrutinib treatment. The receptors originated from a human donor with chronic lymphocytic leukemia. CDR3s include the opening cysteine and the closing phenylalanine or tryptophan. A D gene is named only where the DNA matches it firmly. Size is stated for part of the rows, as once, few or many counts, or as a class when the clone is expanded.

D	V	length	J	size	DNA	CDR3
TRBD1	TRBV10-3	18	TRBJ1-4	NA	TGTGCCATCAGGCCGGGACAGGGGGCGACTGCAACTAATGAAAAACTGTTTTTT	CAIRPGQGATATNEKLFF
NA	TRBV7-9	10	TRBJ2-5	NA	TGTGCCCTTTACCAAGAGACCCAGTACTTC	CALYQETQYF
TRBD1	TRBV7-9	13	TRBJ1-2	NA	TGTGCCAGCAGCTTAGCAGGGGGCCATGGCTACACCTTC	CASSLAGGHGYTF
TRBD1	TRBV19	17	TRBJ2-2	few	TGTGCCAGTAGTATATTATGGGACAGGGGTGTTTCCGGGGAGCTGTTTTTT	CASSILWDRGVSGELFF
TRBD1	TRBV5-1	13	TRBJ2-4	once	TGCGCCAGCAGCCCCGACAGGGCCTCCGGGCAGTACTTC	CASSPDRASGQYF
NA	TRBV7-2	14	TRBJ1-3	few	TGTGCCAGCAGCTTAGCACAGGCTGGAAACACCATATATTTT	CASSLAQAGNTIYF
NA	TRBV9	17	TRBJ1-2	NA	TGTGCCAGCAGCTGGGGGGGATCCTTAACGGCTAACTATGGCTACACCTTC	CASSWGGSLTANYGYTF
TRBD2	TRBV18	17	TRBJ2-2	once	TGTGCCAGCTCACCGGGACTAGCGGGGGGCCACACCGGGGAGCTGTTTTTT	CASSPGLAGGHTGELFF
NA	TRBV5-6	11	TRBJ2-5	NA	TGTGCCAGCAGCTTCCAAGAGACCCAGTACTTC	CASSFQETQYF
NA	TRBV11-3	13	TRBJ1-1	few	TGTGCCAGCAGCTTAGGCGGAAACACTGAAGCTTTCTTT	CASSLGGNTEAFF
NA	TRBV14	15	TRBJ2-2	NA	TGTGCCAGCAGCCCCCGGCAGGGGAAGATAGGGGAGCTGTTTTTT	CASSPRQGKIGELFF
NA	TRBV7-3	15	TRBJ2-2	NA	TGTGCCAGCAGCTTAGGGCCAGGGCACACCGGGGAGCTGTTTTTT	CASSLGPGHTGELFF
TRBD1	TRBV10-3	12	TRBJ2-7	few	TGTGCCATAAAGACAGGGGGCGGCGAGCAGTACTTC	CAIKTGGGEQYF
NA	TRBV19	14	TRBJ1-1	NA	TGTGCCAGTAGTATGGCATACATGAACACTGAAGCTTTCTTT	CASSMAYMNTEAFF
NA	TRBV19	16	TRBJ1-2	NA	TGTGCCAGTAGTATCCTGAGTTCCACAACCCTCTATGGCTACACCTTC	CASSILSSTTLYGYTF
NA	TRBV5-4	15	TRBJ1-1	NA	TGTGCCAGCAGCGCGGTACAGGGCGAGTACACTGAAGCTTTCTTT	CASSAVQGEYTEAFF